These 25 T cell receptor beta chains share one sample of origin, sequenced in a study of shared clonotypes between healthy human individuals. This table comes from immunoSEQ multiplex PCR, and its TCRdb copy is limited to in-frame clones, with some not included. The repertoire holds about 1.5 million clones, with about 98% as singletons. Sequencing input: naive CD4+ T cells sorted from blood. Documented subset: CD45RA+ positively selected. These receptors were collected from a man younger than 45 in good health.

The chain links TRBV6-1 to TRBJ2-7; 11 bases map to TRBD2. Germline CDR1 and CDR2: MNHNS and SASEGT. This CDR3 comprises 15 residues. The V and J ends lost 7 bases and 2 bases, in that order; junction bases with no gene match: 7. The CDR3 DNA follows: TGTGCCAGCACTTTGACTAGCGGGGAAACCTACGAGCAGTACTTC. Encoded protein: CASTLTSGETYEQYF.

V is TRBV5-1 and J is TRBJ2-1, with a weak D call TRBD2 (6 bases). The CDR3 is made up of 13 amino acids. The V gene lost 3 bases and the J gene lost 4 bases, with 8 bases spanning the gap. The germline gives CDR1 SGHRS, CDR2 YFSETQ. The chain's CDR3 is CASSSTSYNEQFF. The CDR3 DNA reads as TGCGCCAGCAGCTCGACTAGTTACAATGAGCAGTTCTTC.

In this sample, this clone turned up once. The genes are TRBV28 and TRBJ1-5; 11 nucleotides match TRBD1. From germline, CDR1 is MDHEN and CDR2 SYDVKM. V lost 6 bases, J lost 5 bases, and 12 bases stayed unmatched. This CDR3 comprises 17 residues. In DNA, the CDR3 is TGTGCCAGCAGAAGTTGGACAGGGGGCGGAATTGATCAGCCCCAGCATTTT. Its protein is CASRSWTGGGIDQPQHF. The whole variable domain, remainder taken from reference TRBV28 and TRBJ1-5, is DVKVTQSSRYLVKRTGEKVFLECVQDMDHENMFWYRQDPGLGLRLIYFSYDVKMKEKGDIPEGYSVSREKKERFSLILESASTNQTSMYLCASRSWTGGGIDQPQHFGDGTRLSIL.

As regards this clone: Germline and junction disagree at one end, which may indicate a read error. The CDR3 spells CASSERALGKHF. As DNA, the CDR3 is TGTGCCAGCAGTGAAAGGGCCCTGGGGAAGCACTTC. The chain couples TRBV2 to TRBJ2-7; the D is unclear. The germline V gene encodes CDR1 SNHLY and CDR2 FYNNEI. The CDR3 is made up of 12 amino acids.

The V and J genes are TRBV14 and TRBJ2-3; tentatively, D is TRBD2 (6 bases). There are 15 residues in the CDR3. Trimming removed 5 bases at V and 0 bases at J, with 12 bases between. The germline gives CDR1 SGHDN, CDR2 FVKESK. CDR3 in DNA: TGTGCCAGCAGCTACCGGGACTGGAGCACAGATACGCAGTATTTT. It codes for CASSYRDWSTDTQYF.

The rearrangement links TRBV25-1 to TRBJ2-7; 12 bases align to TRBD2. This CDR3 comprises 14 residues. Germline V gene sequence: CDR1 MGHDK, CDR2 SYGVNS. The trim removed 4 bases at V and 7 bases at J, leaving 5 bases unmatched. The CDR3 spells CASSAMGLAGEQYF. CDR3 nucleotide sequence: TGTGCCAGCAGTGCTATGGGACTAGCGGGTGAGCAGTACTTC.

The chain uses TRBV9 and TRBJ1-2; D is unclear. The CDR3 has 12 residues. Trimming left V 3 bases short and J 4 bases short, with 7 bases between. Germline CDR1 is SGDLS and CDR2 is YYNGEE. CDR3 bases: TGTGCCAGCAGCGCCGCTTTCTATGGCTACACCTTC. This encodes CASSAAFYGYTF.

This rearrangement joins TRBV5-1 to TRBJ2-2, with TRBD1 as a possible D gene (5 bases). The CDR3 consists of 17 residues. Germline V gene lookup returns CDR1 SGHRS and CDR2 YFSETQ. V was cut by 4 bases and J by 1 base, with 17 bases left in between. The CDR3 sequence is CASSHATGVKNTGELFF. In DNA, the CDR3 is TGCGCCAGCAGCCACGCAACAGGAGTTAAGAACACCGGGGAGCTGTTTTTT.

V is TRBV20-1 and J is TRBJ2-1, with D unresolved. Trimming pared 3 bases from V and 12 bases from J, leaving 9 bases between. The CDR3 loop spans 10 amino acids. Germline CDR1 and CDR2: DFQATT and SNEGSKA (reference sequence). CDR3: CSARVGAQFF. The CDR3, as DNA: TGCAGTGCTAGGGTCGGTGCGCAGTTCTTC.

The chain links TRBV6-5 to TRBJ2-7; the D gene is possibly TRBD1 (6 bases). The CDR3 runs to 15 residues. CDR1 and CDR2 from the germline V gene are MNHEY and SVGAGI. Trimming pared 6 bases from V and 2 bases from J, leaving 17 bases between. DNA for the CDR3: TGTGCCAGCAGCCGAGACCAGGGGCGAACCTACGAGCAGTACTTC. Translating it yields CASSRDQGRTYEQYF.

V is TRBV7-6 and J is TRBJ1-1, with 10 bases fitting TRBD1. Germline V lookup: CDR1 SGHVS, CDR2 FNYEAQ. CDR3 length equals 17 residues. Trimming removed 5 bases from V and 3 bases from J; junction bases left unmatched: 12. In DNA, the CDR3 is TGTGCCAGCAGCCCTAACCGGGACAGGGGATTGTACACTGAAGCTTTCTTT. Translation gives CASSPNRDRGLYTEAFF.

The V gene is TRBV15, the J gene TRBJ2-3; 7 bases are a match to TRBD2. Per the germline V gene, CDR1 is LNHNV and CDR2 is YYDKDF (reference sequence). With V trimmed by 3 bases and J by 2 bases, 5 bases remained unmatched. This CDR3 has 15 residues. This CDR3 reads CATSRLAGPTDTQYF. Here the CDR3 DNA reads TGTGCCACCAGCAGGTTAGCGGGTCCCACAGATACGCAGTATTTT. The whole variable domain, filled in from reference TRBV15 and TRBJ2-3, reads DAMVIQNPRYQVTQFGKPVTLSCSQTLNHNVMYWYQQKSSQAPKLLFHYYDKDFNNEADTPDNFQSRRPNTSFCFLDIRSPGLGDTAMYLCATSRLAGPTDTQYFGPGTRLTVL.

The V gene is TRBV7-9, the J gene TRBJ1-5; D is unresolved. CDR1 is SEHNR, CDR2 FQNEAQ, per germline (reference sequence). Trimming left V 3 bases short and J 13 bases short, with 13 bases between. The CDR3 loop spans 12 amino acids. CDR3 region: CASSLDESRQHF. The CDR3 DNA reads as TGTGCCAGCAGCTTGGACGAGTCCAGACAGCATTTT.

This CDR3 reads CASSFGISETQYF. The CDR3 DNA sequence: TGTGCCAGCAGCTTCGGGATATCGGAGACCCAGTACTTC. The V and J genes are TRBV7-9 and TRBJ2-5; possibly TRBD2 for D (5 bases). V lost 3 bases, J lost 5 bases, and 10 bases lay in between. Germline V CDR1 and CDR2: SEHNR, FQNEAQ (reference sequence). There are 13 residues in the CDR3. The complete variable domain, with remaining parts taken from reference TRBV7-9 and TRBJ2-5, reads DTGVSQNPRHKITKRGQNVTFRCDPISEHNRLYWYRQTLGQGPEFLTYFQNEAQLEKSRLLSDRFSAERPKGSFSTLEIQRTEQGDSAMYLCASSFGISETQYFGPGTRLLVL.

J is TRBJ2-7 and V is TRBV5-1; D may be TRBD2 (5 bases). The CDR3 runs 15 residues. In germline, CDR1 is SGHRS, CDR2 YFSETQ. V was cut by 4 bases and J by 2 bases, with 16 bases left in between. CDR3 residues: CASSVGWTGTYEQYF. The CDR3 nucleotides read TGCGCCAGCAGCGTGGGGTGGACGGGAACCTACGAGCAGTACTTC.

V is TRBV6-1 and J is TRBJ2-3, with unresolved D. Deletions cut 2 bases from V and 8 bases from J, with 14 bases between. The germline gives CDR1 MNHNS, CDR2 SASEGT. The CDR3 has 14 residues. CDR3 loop: CASSELYGMGTQYF. CDR3 nucleotide sequence: TGTGCCAGCAGTGAACTTTATGGGATGGGTACGCAGTATTTT.

The chain is built from TRBV30 and TRBJ1-2; possibly TRBD1 for D (5 bases). Trimming removed 0 bases at V and 4 bases at J, with 15 bases between. The V gene's germline CDR1 is GTSNPN and CDR2 SVGIG (reference sequence). This CDR3 contains 15 residues. The CDR3 spells CAWSVSGAGVYGYTF. The CDR3 coding sequence is TGTGCCTGGAGTGTAAGCGGGGCGGGAGTCTATGGCTACACCTTC.

The V gene is TRBV6-5, the J gene TRBJ1-1; D gene unclear. The CDR3 totals 13 residues. V was cut by 6 bases and J by 9 bases, with 17 bases left in between. The V gene's germline CDR1 is MNHEY and CDR2 SVGAGI. CDR3 in DNA: TGTGCCAGCAGGGCCCGTGGGGTTCCCCAAGCTTTCTTT. Its protein is CASRARGVPQAFF.

The J gene is TRBJ2-6, the V gene TRBV4-3; 7 bases match TRBD2. Trimming cost V 11 bases and J 1 base; bases outside gene matches: 8. Germline V gene data show CDR1 as LGHNA and CDR2 as YSLEER. This CDR3 spans 15 amino acids. CDR3 in amino acids: CASGGSASGANVLTF. As DNA, the CDR3 is TGCGCCTCAGGCGGGAGCGCTTCTGGGGCCAACGTCCTGACTTTC.

V and J are TRBV28 and TRBJ2-2; D ambiguous. The germline CDR1 and CDR2 sequences are MDHEN and SYDVKM. Trimming stripped 1 base from V and 6 bases from J, with 3 bases between. CDR3 size: 12 residues. The CDR3: CASSLYAGELFF. The CDR3 DNA reads TGTGCCAGCAGTTTATATGCCGGGGAGCTGTTTTTT. The variable domain in full, completed from reference TRBV28 and TRBJ2-2, reads DVKVTQSSRYLVKRTGEKVFLECVQDMDHENMFWYRQDPGLGLRLIYFSYDVKMKEKGDIPEGYSVSREKKERFSLILESASTNQTSMYLCASSLYAGELFFGEGSRLTVL.

This chain uses TRBV27 with TRBJ2-1; the match to TRBD2 covers 7 bases. The germline gives CDR1 MNHEY, CDR2 SMNVEV (reference sequence). The junction had 14 bases not matched to a gene; V was cut back by 7 bases and J by 8 bases. This CDR3 is 15 amino acids long. The CDR3 region is CASNHAGVVSHEQFF. CDR3 nucleotides: TGTGCCAGCAATCATGCGGGAGTGGTTTCCCATGAGCAGTTCTTC.

This rearrangement joins TRBV18 to TRBJ1-2; TRBD1 aligns across 10 bases. The CDR3 runs to 17 residues. Germline assignment: CDR1 KGHSH and CDR2 LQKENI. After removal of 3 bases from V and 2 bases from J, the junction contained 9 bases not matched to a gene. The CDR3 protein is CASSPLSRQGANYGYTF. Here the CDR3 DNA reads TGTGCCAGCTCACCTCTCTCTCGACAGGGGGCCAACTATGGCTACACCTTC.

The chain links TRBV5-6 to TRBJ1-2; 8 bases align to TRBD1. The V gene end was trimmed by 3 bases and the J gene end by 11 bases; junction bases not matched to a gene: 9. Germline-derived CDR1 and CDR2 are SGHDT and YYEEEE. The CDR3 consists of 13 residues. CDR3 DNA: TGTGCCAGCAGCTCCGACAGGGGAGGCGGTTACACCTTC. Translating it yields CASSSDRGGGYTF.

The chain uses TRBV30 and TRBJ2-7; D tentatively reads TRBD1 or TRBD2 (5 bases each). V lost 2 bases and J lost 6, with 17 bases in between. The length of the CDR3 is 14 residues. The germline CDR1 and CDR2 sequences are GTSNPN and SVGIG (reference sequence). CDR3 DNA: TGTGCCTGGAGTCCCCAGGGACCCCTCGGCGAGCAGTACTTC. It yields the protein CAWSPQGPLGEQYF.

The gene calls are TRBV18 and TRBJ2-7; D may be TRBD1 (6 bases). Trimming took off 3 bases at V and 0 bases at J, with 12 bases between the two ends. The CDR3 is 15 amino acids. Germline V gives CDR1 KGHSH, CDR2 LQKENI. The CDR3 sequence: CASSPYRDNSYEQYF. Here the CDR3 DNA reads TGTGCCAGCTCACCCTACAGGGACAACTCCTACGAGCAGTACTTC.